This note documents a single TCR beta chain sequence. Its antigen is undetermined. This entry comes from a study of identical twins. Findings of the study overall: Cord blood beta clonotypes that were abundant carried fewer insertions, and memory repertoires showed no such trend.

V shed 6 bases and J shed 1 base, with 12 bases lying between them. Looked up from germline, CDR1 is SGHAT and CDR2 is FQNNGV. This CDR3 has 14 residues. Unique molecular identifiers were present on cDNA, and template switching added a universal primer site. MiXCR, run by TCRdb on the 5' RACE reads, gives a single entry per CDR3 protein. The repertoire holds about 250,000 distinct CDR3 sequences, with approximately 8% as singletons. These data were also reused for a study on yellow fever vaccine responses in identical twins.

The source is a woman between 18 and 30 years old in good health. This chain connects TRBV11-2 to TRBJ1-1; no clear D. The sequencing sample was made of CD8+ T cells sorted from blood. The CDR3 loop is CASRDVRSNTEAFF. For the CDR3, the DNA is TGTGCCAGCAGGGACGTACGATCGAACACTGAAGCTTTCTTT.